This paragraph reports one T cell receptor (beta chain). Next came a second PCR, run for about 6 to 11 cycles, which used a sample-barcoded 5' primer along with a J-beta primer mix. MiXCR was run by TCRdb on the 5' RACE reads, yielding one entry per CDR3 protein. Among 450,000 to 600,000 distinct CDR3 sequences listed, over 25% were seen once. This sample was taken from a study of blood T cells in healthy people across ages. No fewer than 6 million PBMCs went into each sample. The CDR3 loop spans 16 amino acids. From germline, CDR1 is SNHLY and CDR2 FYNNEI. The V end lost 3 bases, the J end lost 0 bases, and 14 bases lay between the germline ends. This sample was shared with a second study, whose subject was T cells of mothers and their children. From that second work: Healthy Caucasian mothers, three in number, and their six children were the donors.

V and J are TRBV2 and TRBJ2-5, with a weak D call TRBD1 (5 bases). This sequence was found in a boy aged 2 to 9 in good health. The sequenced sample was blood. The CDR3 here is CASSDFWGTYQETQYF. In DNA form, the CDR3 reads TGTGCCAGCAGTGATTTTTGGGGCACGTACCAAGAGACCCAGTACTTC.